These T cell receptor beta chains were read from a single sample in a study of T-cell reconstitution after alpha-beta-depleted transplantation in children. MiXCR, run by TCRdb on the PCR reads, gives a single entry per CDR3 protein. The sample carries about 200,000 distinct CDR3 sequences, roughly 6.6% recorded once. The specimen comprised PBMCs, sampled before TCRalphabeta/CD19-depleted stem cell transplant. The source of these receptors is a boy younger than 10 with acute lymphoblastic leukemia, due to receive a stem cell transplant. The conserved cysteine and the conserved F or W are not part of the CDR3 here.

v_call	j_call	cdr3_aa
TRBV20-1	TRBJ2-7	SAPFRQDSGAYEQY
TRBV12-3/TRBV12-4	TRBJ2-5	ASTGDLETQY
TRBV20-1	TRBJ1-1	SASRSYTEAF
TRBV12-5	TRBJ2-1	ASPPSGPYNEQF
TRBV30	TRBJ2-3	AWSPSRDTQY
TRBV11-2	TRBJ2-5	ASSLEAGGMETQY
TRBV28	TRBJ2-5	ASSPRTGGWTQY
TRBV6-5	TRBJ2-7	ASSYGSGTPYEQY
TRBV5-1	TRBJ2-7	ASSLGRDEQY
TRBV6-1	TRBJ1-5	ASSRSGGEPQH
TRBV12-3/TRBV12-4	TRBJ1-4	ASSRGTGEKLF
TRBV2	TRBJ2-1	ASVFGGAGYNEQF
TRBV12-3/TRBV12-4	TRBJ1-5	ASSSQENQPQH
TRBV6-1	TRBJ2-3	ASSRTGTLGTDTQY
TRBV12-3/TRBV12-4	TRBJ2-3	ASSYPGEGIDTQY
TRBV19	TRBJ2-1	ASSIEYRGGDEQF
TRBV7-2	TRBJ2-7	ASSWSGAHYEQY
TRBV3-1	TRBJ2-1	ASSQGRMGEQF
TRBV28	TRBJ2-5	ASRGTQYQETQY
TRBV6-5	TRBJ1-2	ASTRQGIGYT
TRBV18	TRBJ2-5	ASSPMDSSETQY
TRBV29-1	TRBJ2-1	SVAHRYNEQF
TRBV5-1	TRBJ2-5	ASGPGGGEETQY
TRBV15	TRBJ2-1	ATSRDLYTSTSGPNNEQF
TRBV28	TRBJ2-7	ASPPRLGQNFYEQY
TRBV20-1	TRBJ1-2	SARQQGTWGYT
TRBV29-1	TRBJ2-1	SVPSGSYEQF
TRBV27	TRBJ1-2	ASSRAQGFYGYT
TRBV5-5	TRBJ2-1	ASSYAGTVVPEHF
TRBV12-3/TRBV12-4	TRBJ1-1	ASSRTAEAF
TRBV27	TRBJ2-7	ASSLWGARDEQY
TRBV7-6	TRBJ1-4	ASSLGQGGANEKLF
TRBV21-1	TRBJ2-7	ASSKALGRENPDEQY